This T cell receptor beta chain was captured by sequencing in a study of T cell responses to AZD1222 COVID-19 vaccine. Study-wide results and caveats: Breadth and depth of Spike-specific TCRs rose after two AZD1222 doses. Regions 160-218 and 743-854 dominated among vaccine-associated CD4 TCRs spanning spike. There were repertoire samples only from the period after the peak T cell response. Unmutated regions of variants are reportedly targeted by nearly half of spike-specific TCRs.

As for this clone: As yet, its antigen is unknown.

Germline values: CDR1 SGHTS, CDR2 YDEGEE. Trimming pared 4 bases from V and 1 base from J, leaving 8 bases between. The CDR3 is made up of 13 amino acids. The protocol was immunoSEQ multiplex PCR, while the TCRdb copy is restricted to in-frame clones and leaves out a portion. The sample includes 130,000 to 150,000 clones, approximately 92% seen only once; the top ten take about 1.5%. The TCR comes from an adult in good health. The chain recombines TRBV5-8 with TRBJ1-1; D remains unclear. Sequenced here: peripheral blood, sampled on day 0 of AZD1222 vaccination. The chain's CDR3 is CASSRQRNTEAFF. The CDR3 DNA follows: TGTGCCAGCAGCCGGCAGAGGAACACTGAAGCTTTCTTT.